The clone carrying this T cell receptor (beta chain) was recorded many times. The antigen remains unidentified. The data stem from a study of T cells in Graves' hyperthyroidism and ophthalmopathy. CDR1 is SGHRS, CDR2 YFSETQ, per germline. The CDR3 has 15 residues. V was trimmed by 1 base and J by 4 bases, leaving 15 bases between them. Points from the study as a whole: Ophthalmopathy stood apart from stable hyperthyroidism in a 13 V-J model. Peripheral blood also featured most of the thyroid clonotypes expanded above 0.001.

Amplified regions were TCR beta CDR3 sequences from RNA transcripts. First-round RT-PCR of the TCR CDR3 relied on the HTBI primer set. Using its own MiXCR run on the multiplex PCR reads, TCRdb lists one record per CDR3 protein. The repertoire holds 450,000 to 550,000 distinct CDR3 sequences, with around a quarter as singletons. The chain is built from TRBV5-1 and TRBJ2-7; the D gene is possibly TRBD1 (5 bases). The specimen was blood. This clonotype originated in a woman in her 30s with Graves' ophthalmopathy. The CDR3 spells CASSLISTASYEQYF. In DNA form, the CDR3 reads TGCGCCAGCAGCTTGATTTCGACAGCCTCATACGAGCAGTACTTC.